These T cell receptor beta chains were read from a single sample in a study of blood T cell repertoires in COVID-19. The table came from immunoSEQ multiplex PCR; TCRdb's copy has only in-frame clones and leaves some out. The sample has about 160,000 clones, roughly 84% seen once; the top ten hold 6.9%. Sample: peripheral blood. The source is an older man with COVID-19, enrolled during active disease. The conserved cysteine and the conserved F or W are not part of the CDR3 here. The D gene is left open where the match is weak.

J: TRBJ1-2
V: TRBV27
D: -
CDR3: ASSPGRWGGYGYT

J: TRBJ1-4
V: TRBV18
D: -
CDR3: ASSPNGGANEKLF

J: TRBJ1-1
V: TRBV12-3/TRBV12-4
D: -
CDR3: ASRGHWNTEAF

J: TRBJ2-1
V: TRBV14
D: TRBD2
CDR3: ASSSLGGNEQF

J: TRBJ1-2
V: TRBV3-1/TRBV3-2
D: -
CDR3: ASSQEGGQPNYGYT

J: TRBJ1-2
V: TRBV6-1
D: -
CDR3: ASSDSTNYGYT

J: TRBJ1-2
V: TRBV5-6
D: TRBD1
CDR3: ASSPDRGRDYGYT

J: TRBJ1-1
V: TRBV7-9
D: -
CDR3: ASSLLQGMNTEAF

J: TRBJ2-1
V: TRBV29-1
D: -
CDR3: SVRQGRNEQF

J: TRBJ2-7
V: TRBV5-6
D: -
CDR3: ASSMERAGRYSSYEQY

J: TRBJ1-2
V: TRBV9
D: -
CDR3: ASSGQQRNYGYT

J: TRBJ2-2
V: TRBV5-1
D: TRBD1
CDR3: ASRLQGGPNTGELF

J: TRBJ1-2
V: TRBV28
D: TRBD1
CDR3: ASKAGQGGRDT

J: TRBJ2-1
V: TRBV9
D: TRBD2
CDR3: ASSVAGGRYNEQF